The rows below give T cell receptor beta chains drawn from one sample of a study of blood T cell repertoires in COVID-19. Sequenced by immunoSEQ multiplex PCR; TCRdb stores in-frame clones only, minus some. The table shows more than 150,000 clones, with roughly four fifths occurring only once. Sequencing was performed on peripheral blood. These receptors all stem from a woman in her forties with acute or convalescent COVID-19. CDR3s include the opening cysteine and the closing phenylalanine or tryptophan. A D gene is named only where the DNA matches it firmly. Rows may omit the clone size; those that give it use once, few, many or a size class.

D	size	J	V	DNA	CDR3
TRBD2	.	TRBJ2-1	TRBV4-1	TGCGCCAGCAGCCCCCGAAGCGGGAAGGCTTACAATGAGCAGTTCTTC	CASSPRSGKAYNEQFF
.	.	TRBJ2-1	TRBV9	TGTGCCAGCAGCAAGCAAGGTCCCGGGTACAATGAGCAGTTCTTC	CASSKQGPGYNEQFF
.	.	TRBJ1-6	TRBV5-6	TGTGCCAGCAGCTTCGAGCCAGGGGTCTCCTATAATTCACCCCTCCACTTT	CASSFEPGVSYNSPLHF
TRBD2	few	TRBJ2-3	TRBV3-1/TRBV3-2	TGTGCCAGCAGCCAATGGACTAGCGGGGGAGATACGCAGTATTTT	CASSQWTSGGDTQYF
TRBD1	.	TRBJ2-5	TRBV29-1	TGCAGCATACTCCGGGACAGGGAATGGACCCAGTACTTC	CSILRDREWTQYF
.	.	TRBJ2-1	TRBV28	TGTGCCAGCAGTTTACGCGAGGCTTGGCGTCGGTTCTTC	CASSLREAWRRFF
.	.	TRBJ1-5	TRBV6-1	TGTGCCAGCAGTGACGGGTATAGCAATCAGCCCCAGCATTTT	CASSDGYSNQPQHF
TRBD2	.	TRBJ2-7	TRBV30	TGTGCCTGGGCCAGGACTAGCGGGGACGAGCAGTACTTC	CAWARTSGDEQYF
.	.	TRBJ1-1	TRBV5-1	TGCGCCAGCAGCAGCGGGGGGTCCACTGAAGCTTTCTTT	CASSSGGSTEAFF
.	.	TRBJ2-2	TRBV13	TGTGCCAGCAGCCTGACCCCCCGGAGGACCGGGGAGCTGTTTTTT	CASSLTPRRTGELFF
.	once	TRBJ2-7	TRBV24-1	TGTGCCACCAGTGATCCCCGGCCAGGTAGAGACTACGAGCAGTACTTC	CATSDPRPGRDYEQYF
.	.	TRBJ2-1	TRBV9	TGTGCCAGCAGCGTAGCGAGCGGACGGGGCAATGAGCAGTTCTTC	CASSVASGRGNEQFF
.	.	TRBJ1-2	TRBV19	TGTGCCAGTAGTCCTCGGACAGTTCATGGCTACACCTTC	CASSPRTVHGYTF
TRBD1	.	TRBJ2-2	TRBV6-5	TGTGCCAGCAGTACCGACAGGGGGCTAGCCGGGGAGCTGTTTTTT	CASSTDRGLAGELFF
.	.	TRBJ2-5	TRBV11-2	TGTGCCAGCAGCTTAGGAGCGGAACAAGAGACCCAGTACTTC	CASSLGAEQETQYF
.	.	TRBJ1-4	TRBV7-8	TGTGCCAGCAGCTCGGGGGCAACTAATGAAAAACTGTTTTTT	CASSSGATNEKLFF
TRBD2	.	TRBJ2-3	TRBV30	TGTGCCTGGACCCAGGGAGGGGCGCCAGATACGCAGTATTTT	CAWTQGGAPDTQYF